The 25 T cell receptor beta chains given below trace back to one sample, sequenced in a study of T cell changes during pregnancy in multiple sclerosis. TCRdb's table, derived via immunoSEQ multiplex PCR, lists solely in-frame clones and lacks some. Of about 98,000 clones in the sample, about 91% are singletons; the top ten hold about 2.5%. The sequences come from peripheral blood, collected after pregnancy. These receptors were collected from a female donor in good health, enrolled as a control in a pregnancy study.

The rearrangement joins TRBV11-2 to TRBJ1-1; a possible D gene is TRBD1 (6 bases). Germline CDR1 reads SGHAT; CDR2 reads FQNNGV. Between the trimmed V and J ends, which lost 4 bases and 8 bases, there was a span of 17 bases. The CDR3 totals 14 residues. CDR3 DNA sequence: TGTGCCAGCAGCTGGGGGAGGGGGTGGAGGGAAGCTTTCTTT. Translation: CASSWGRGWREAFF.

The V gene is TRBV7-3, the J gene TRBJ2-3; 13 bases agree with TRBD2. The CDR3 loop spans 16 amino acids. CDR1 is SGHTA, CDR2 FQGTGA, per germline. V shed 5 bases, J shed 1 base, and the junction held 3 bases outside the gene matches. In nucleotides, the CDR3 is TGTGCCAGCAGCCCCGGACTAGCGGGGGGCACAGATACGCAGTATTTT. Translation gives CASSPGLAGGTDTQYF.

As to this clone: The same CDR3 arises from other DNA sequences in this sample as well. The DNA for the CDR3 is TGTGCCAGCAGCCCGAGACAGCAAGGGGAAGCTTTCTTT. It translates to CASSPRQQGEAFF. The rearrangement links TRBV7-2 to TRBJ1-1, with D perhaps TRBD1 (5 bases). The CDR3 has 13 residues. Trimming pared 5 bases from V and 8 bases from J, leaving 15 bases between. CDR1 is SGHTA and CDR2 is FQGNSA in the germline V gene.

This clone was counted once. The chain combines TRBV7-6 with TRBJ1-3; D possibly corresponds to TRBD1 (5 bases). V was clipped by 5 bases and J by 0 bases, with 14 bases between them. Germline CDR1 SGHVS, CDR2 FNYEAQ. The CDR3 is made up of 16 amino acids. CDR3 in DNA: TGTGCCAGCAGCGGTTGGGCAGGGTCCTCTGGAAACACCATATATTTT. Translated, it gives CASSGWAGSSGNTIYF.

V usage is TRBV9 and J usage is TRBJ2-1; 7 bases align to TRBD2. Germline V gives CDR1 SGDLS, CDR2 YYNGEE. The trim removed 4 bases at V and 0 bases at J, leaving 4 bases unmatched. The CDR3 consists of 15 residues. The CDR3 sequence: CASSSGGSSYNEQFF. Written as DNA, the CDR3 is TGTGCCAGCAGCTCGGGGGGAAGCTCCTACAATGAGCAGTTCTTC.

J is TRBJ1-1 and V is TRBV7-2; a possible D gene is TRBD1 (6 bases). CDR3 size: 13 residues. V gave up 6 bases and J gave up 3 bases, with 11 bases separating them. The germline CDR1 and CDR2 sequences are SGHTA and FQGNSA. CDR3 nucleotide sequence: TGTGCCAGCAGTTCCGGACAGTACACTGAAGCTTTCTTT. This gives the protein CASSSGQYTEAFF.

The chain joins TRBV5-1 to TRBJ1-3, with 10 bases fitting TRBD1. The ends lost 4 bases at V and 3 bases at J; junction bases unmatched: 7. CDR1 is SGHRS and CDR2 is YFSETQ in the germline V gene. The CDR3 spans 16 residues. CDR3 coding DNA: TGCGCCAGCAGCCCAACGACAGGGGGCTTTGGAAACACCATATATTTT. Its translation is CASSPTTGGFGNTIYF.

The chain combines TRBV5-1 with TRBJ1-2, with a weak D call TRBD1 (5 bases). The CDR3 is 15 residues long. Germline CDR1 SGHRS, CDR2 YFSETQ. V lost 0 bases and J lost 5, with 14 bases in between. Written as DNA, the CDR3 is TGCGCCAGCAGCTTGGCCGGAGAGGCAGGGTATGGCTACACCTTC. Encoded protein: CASSLAGEAGYGYTF.

The chain carries TRBV10-1 and TRBJ2-5, with TRBD1 identical over 8 bases. Germline-derived CDR1 and CDR2 are WNHNN and SYGVQD (reference sequence). Losses at the gene ends were 5 bases for V and 1 base for J; bases not matched to a gene: 12. This CDR3 has 17 amino acids. CDR3 DNA: TGCGCCAGCAGTCAGGGGGACAGGAGAATCCCCCAAGAGACCCAGTACTTC. It is translated as CASSQGDRRIPQETQYF.

V is TRBV27 and J is TRBJ1-5, with unresolved D. The length of the CDR3 is 14 residues. Germline loops: CDR1 MNHEY, CDR2 SMNVEV (reference sequence). With 4 bases removed from V and 0 bases from J, the gap between germline ends came to 7 bases. The CDR3 sequence is CASSSQYSNQPQHF. The DNA of the CDR3 is TGTGCCAGCAGTTCTCAGTATAGCAATCAGCCCCAGCATTTT.

This chain connects TRBV15 to TRBJ2-7; 8 nucleotides line up with TRBD2. This CDR3 region has 12 residues. The V and J ends lost 6 bases and 7 bases, in that order; junction bases with no gene match: 5. The germline CDR1 and CDR2 sequences are LNHNV and YYDKDF (reference sequence). CDR3 sequence (DNA): TGTGCCACCAGTCAGCGGGGGAGAGAGCAGTACTTC. This gives the protein CATSQRGREQYF. The full variable domain, with the rest looked up from reference TRBV15 and TRBJ2-7, is DAMVIQNPRYQVTQFGKPVTLSCSQTLNHNVMYWYQQKSSQAPKLLFHYYDKDFNNEADTPDNFQSRRPNTSFCFLDIRSPGLGDTAMYLCATSQRGREQYFGPGTRLTVT.

The V gene is TRBV7-9, the J gene TRBJ1-1, with a tentative D call TRBD1 (5 bases). Germline V gene sequence: CDR1 SEHNR, CDR2 FQNEAQ (reference sequence). The V and J ends lost 4 bases and 3 bases respectively, with 15 bases between them. CDR3 length: 15 residues. Here the CDR3 DNA reads TGTGCCAGCAGCTCCATCGGGGGGATGCACACTGAAGCTTTCTTT. Translating gives CASSSIGGMHTEAFF.

The chain joins TRBV4-1 to TRBJ2-7, with D perhaps matching TRBD2 (6 bases). There are 13 residues in the CDR3. The germline CDR1 and CDR2 sequences are MGHRA and YSYEKL. V was shortened by 3 bases and J by 6 bases, with 12 bases between the two germline ends. The CDR3 here is CASSHPNGGEQYF. CDR3 DNA: TGCGCCAGCAGCCACCCAAACGGGGGCGAGCAGTACTTC.

This clone was counted a single time. The chain recombines TRBV19 with TRBJ2-3; 11 positions match TRBD2. Germline V gives CDR1 LNHDA, CDR2 SQIVND (reference sequence). CDR3 size: 15 residues. V was clipped by 6 bases and J by 6 bases; unmatched bases: 8. The CDR3 spells CASRISGGASDTQYF. CDR3 sequence (DNA): TGTGCCAGTAGGATTAGCGGGGGGGCTTCGGATACGCAGTATTTT.

DNA for the CDR3: TGTGCCAGCAGTGCACTAGCGGGGTTAGAGACCCAGTACTTC. Amino acids: CASSALAGLETQYF. The V and J genes are TRBV6-1 and TRBJ2-5; 10 bases agree with TRBD2. Trimming took 4 bases from V and 4 from J; bases not matched to a gene: 3. Germline loops: CDR1 MNHNS, CDR2 SASEGT. This CDR3 is 14 amino acids long.

In this sample, this clone turned up once. The chain recombines TRBV4-2 with TRBJ1-1; a possible D gene is TRBD1 (5 bases). Germline CDR1 is LGHNA and CDR2 is YNFKEQ. Trimming removed 0 bases at V and 1 base at J, with 12 bases between. CDR3 length equals 16 residues. The CDR3 DNA is TGTGCCAGCAGCCAAGATGGTCAGGGATGGAACACTGAAGCTTTCTTT. Translating it yields CASSQDGQGWNTEAFF.

J is TRBJ1-5 and V is TRBV2; 8 nucleotides match TRBD1. Germline trimming cut 5 bases from V and 4 bases from J; bases unmatched to any gene: 7. CDR3 length: 15 amino acids. The germline CDR1 and CDR2 sequences are SNHLY and FYNNEI. Written as DNA, the CDR3 is TGTGCCAGCAGTAAGGGACAGGCGATGAATCAGCCCCAGCATTTT. This translates into CASSKGQAMNQPQHF. Looking up the rest from reference TRBV2 and TRBJ1-5 gives the full variable domain: EPEVTQTPSHQVTQMGQEVILRCVPISNHLYFYWYRQILGQKVEFLVSFYNNEISEKSEIFDDQFSVERPDGSNFTLKIRSTKLEDSAMYFCASSKGQAMNQPQHFGDGTRLSIL.

The chain joins TRBV10-2 to TRBJ1-6; TRBD1 might be the D (5 bases). The germline V and J ends were trimmed by 3 bases and 11 bases, with 17 bases remaining between them. The CDR3 contains 15 residues. Germline-derived CDR1 and CDR2 are WSHSY and SAAADI. CDR3 DNA: TGCGCCAGCAGTGACGCCTCGGCAGGGTCAACACCCCTCCACTTT. It encodes CASSDASAGSTPLHF.

The chain couples TRBV5-4 to TRBJ2-1; 11 nucleotides align to TRBD2. The CDR3 length is 16 residues. CDR1 SGHNT and CDR2 YYREEE come from the germline V gene (reference sequence). The junction had 9 bases not matched to a gene; V was cut back by 3 bases and J by 7 bases. Written as DNA, the CDR3 is TGTGCCAGCAGCTACCATACTAGCGGGAGTGCGAATGAGCAGTTCTTC. Protein product: CASSYHTSGSANEQFF.

This rearrangement joins TRBV2 to TRBJ1-1, with 8 nucleotides matching TRBD1. The CDR3 has 13 amino acids. In germline, CDR1 is SNHLY, CDR2 FYNNEI. Losses at the gene ends were 6 bases for V and 11 bases for J; bases not matched to a gene: 11. DNA of the CDR3: TGTGCCAGCAGAGGGACAGGTGGCGACCAGGCTTTCTTT. This codes for CASRGTGGDQAFF.

The V and J genes are TRBV6-1 and TRBJ2-3; D possibly corresponds to TRBD2 (5 bases). This CDR3 spans 14 amino acids. Trimming cost V 6 bases and J 2 bases, with 12 bases left between them. From germline, CDR1 is MNHNS and CDR2 SASEGT. The CDR3 loop reads CASRDLRDTDTQYF. The DNA of the CDR3 is TGTGCCAGCAGAGACCTTCGGGACACAGATACGCAGTATTTT.

This chain joins TRBV7-2 and TRBJ1-5; a possible D gene is TRBD1 (6 bases). Germline V gene lookup returns CDR1 SGHTA and CDR2 FQGNSA. The CDR3 extends over 16 amino acids. Trimming took 2 bases from V and 3 from J, leaving 14 bases between them. The CDR3 reads CASSLFATGYNQPQHF. In DNA, the CDR3 is TGTGCCAGCAGCTTATTCGCCACAGGGTACAATCAGCCCCAGCATTTT.

Only a few counts were recorded for this clone. The chain recombines TRBV27 with TRBJ2-7, with D tentatively TRBD1 (6 bases). Trimming removed 0 bases at V and 3 bases at J, with 12 bases between. The germline CDR1 and CDR2 sequences are MNHEY and SMNVEV (reference sequence). There are 15 residues in the CDR3. This CDR3 is CASSLSGAQIYEQYF. For the CDR3, the DNA is TGTGCCAGCAGTTTATCGGGGGCCCAGATCTACGAGCAGTACTTC.

The chain uses TRBV2 and TRBJ2-7, with 8 bases lining up with TRBD1. Germline assignment: CDR1 SNHLY and CDR2 FYNNEI. CDR3 size: 16 residues. The junction had 11 bases not matched to a gene; V was cut back by 0 bases and J by 7 bases. Written as DNA, the CDR3 is TGTGCCAGCAGTGAAGCGCTAAACAGGGGGGCGAATGAGCAGTACTTC. It specifies CASSEALNRGANEQYF.

The genes are TRBV15 and TRBJ1-2; the D gene is possibly TRBD1 (6 bases). This CDR3 comprises 16 residues. Trimming left V 0 bases short and J 8 bases short, with 19 bases between. Germline assignment: CDR1 LNHNV and CDR2 YYDKDF (reference sequence). CDR3 in DNA: TGTGCCACCAGCAGAGAAAAGGGGGGGTATCAGGGCGGCTACACCTTC. This codes for CATSREKGGYQGGYTF.